The clone carrying this T cell receptor beta chain appeared a few times. Its antigen is not known. A CD45RA+ naive subset and a CD45RA-negative memory subset were split from CD4+ cells. The assay was immunoSEQ multiplex PCR, and TCRdb's table has in-frame clones only and misses some. The top ten hold nearly 1.5% of the sample, which has about 960,000 clones, approximately 80% seen once. The V gene lost 6 bases and the J gene lost 10 bases, with 16 bases spanning the gap. The CDR3 runs 14 residues. Germline V CDR1 and CDR2: MNHNS, SASEGT. This entry belongs to a study of shared clonotypes between healthy human individuals. Study results and caveats: As a rule, naive subsets had a larger estimated richness than memory subsets. Generation probabilities were higher for clonotypes shared across all four sorted-subset donors than for unshared ones.

The sample consisted of memory CD4+ T cells sorted from blood. Subset noted: CD45RA-negative fraction. The V call is TRBV6-1, the J call TRBJ1-6; D is possibly TRBD1 (5 bases). The clonotype was recovered from a young man in good health. In DNA, the CDR3 is TGTGCCAGCAGCGCACGGGGGTCGGAGTCACCCCTCCACTTT. Amino acids: CASSARGSESPLHF.